Each of the 32 T cell receptor beta chains below was sequenced from the same sample in a study of T-cell reconstitution after alpha-beta-depleted transplantation in children. TCRbeta library preparation incorporated unique molecular identifiers. From the PCR reads, TCRdb called clonotypes with MiXCR, one entry per CDR3 protein. The table has 360,000 or so distinct CDR3 sequences, around 20% seen once. The sequenced sample was PBMCs from the stem cell graft donor, obtained from the stem cell graft. These receptors came from a human donor who donated a stem cell graft to a child with acute myeloid leukemia.

The table lists this clonotype with many counts. The V gene is TRBV12-3 or TRBV12-4, the J gene TRBJ1-4, with TRBD1 identical over 8 bases. This CDR3 is 15 amino acids long. V trimming: 0 bases; J trimming: 8 bases; junction bases outside the gene matches: 5. In nucleotides, the CDR3 is TGTGCCAGCAGTTTAGCGTGGGCAGGGGGCGAAAAACTGTTTTTT. Protein: CASSLAWAGGEKLFF.

The V and J genes are TRBV4-3 and TRBJ2-7; 7 bases align to TRBD2. CDR1 is LGHNA and CDR2 is YSLEER in the germline V gene. V lost 0 bases to trimming and J lost 2 bases; unmatched junction nucleotides: 4. This CDR3 is built from 15 residues. CDR3 amino acids: CASSQEHSGAYEQYF. CDR3 in DNA: TGCGCCAGCAGCCAAGAACACAGCGGGGCCTACGAGCAGTACTTC.

Many counts were recorded for this clonotype. This chain joins TRBV18 and TRBJ2-5, with D possibly matching TRBD1 (6 bases). Looked up from germline, CDR1 is KGHSH and CDR2 is LQKENI. Trimming left V 3 bases short and J 4 bases short, with 15 bases between. The CDR3 totals 15 residues. The CDR3 region is CASSPLTGRSETQYF. Written as DNA, the CDR3 is TGTGCCAGCTCACCCCTCACAGGGAGATCAGAGACCCAGTACTTC. Full variable domain (missing parts from reference TRBV18 and TRBJ2-5): NAGVMQNPRHLVRRRGQEARLRCSPMKGHSHVYWYRQLPEEGLKFMVYLQKENIIDESGMPKERFSAEFPKEGPSILRIQQVVRGDSAAYFCASSPLTGRSETQYFGPGTRLLVL.

As to this clonotype: This likely came from a read error, as a far larger clone is one base away. The chain links TRBV12-3 or TRBV12-4 to TRBJ2-3; no clear D gene. This CDR3 region has 12 residues. V was cut by 6 bases and J by 2 bases, with 6 bases left in between. The CDR3 bases are TGTGCCAGCAGCCATAACACAGATACGCAGTATTTT. It specifies CASSHNTDTQYF.

This sequence joins TRBV4-3 and TRBJ2-3, with D unclear. CDR1 and CDR2 from the germline V gene are LGHNA and YSLEER. Trimming pared 0 bases from V and 9 bases from J, leaving 13 bases between. This CDR3 region has 14 residues. The CDR3 protein is CASSQDDGAFTQYF. In DNA form, the CDR3 reads TGCGCCAGCAGCCAAGATGATGGAGCTTTCACGCAGTATTTT.

This clonotype was counted only a few times. This chain joins TRBV29-1 and TRBJ2-1; D not resolved. The ends were cut back, 6 bases at V and 2 bases at J, with 14 bases in the middle. Looked up from germline, CDR1 is SQVTM and CDR2 is ANQGSEA. This CDR3 comprises 14 residues. CDR3 coding DNA: TGCAGCGTAAGGACCCCCCGAACCTACAATGAGCAGTTCTTC. This gives the protein CSVRTPRTYNEQFF.

This clonotype was seen repeatedly, ten times or more. J is TRBJ2-1 and V is TRBV12-3 or TRBV12-4; the D call may be TRBD1 or TRBD2 (5 bases each). The V and J ends lost 3 bases and 5 bases respectively, with 11 bases between them. This CDR3 is 14 amino acids long. The CDR3 here is CASSFGTANNEQFF. As DNA, the CDR3 is TGTGCCAGCAGTTTCGGGACCGCGAACAATGAGCAGTTCTTC.

In its sample, this clonotype was seen a few times. The chain links TRBV4-3 to TRBJ2-1; D may correspond to TRBD1 or TRBD2 (5 bases each). Germline CDR1 is LGHNA and CDR2 is YSLEER. The length of the CDR3 is 15 residues. The germline V and J ends were trimmed by 0 bases and 5 bases, with 11 bases remaining between them. The CDR3 nucleotides read TGCGCCAGCAGCCAAGAGGGGTTGGGGGACAATGAGCAGTTCTTC. Encoded protein: CASSQEGLGDNEQFF.

This clonotype has at least ten counts. The chain is built from TRBV20-1 and TRBJ2-5; D call uncertain. The CDR3 spans 13 residues. Trimming stripped 0 bases from V and 5 bases from J, with 10 bases between. From germline, CDR1 is DFQATT and CDR2 SNEGSKA (reference sequence). CDR3 loop: CSARDGRQETQYF. Here the CDR3 DNA reads TGCAGTGCTAGAGATGGCAGGCAGGAGACCCAGTACTTC.

The V call is TRBV5-1, the J call TRBJ2-6, with D unresolved. The V and J ends lost 0 bases and 1 base respectively, with 8 bases between them. The CDR3 contains 16 residues. Germline lookup yields CDR1 SGHRS and CDR2 YFSETQ. CDR3: CASSLAPGSGANVLTF. In DNA form, the CDR3 reads TGCGCCAGCAGCTTGGCCCCGGGTTCTGGGGCCAACGTCCTGACTTTC.

This chain links TRBV28 with TRBJ1-4; no definite D call. The germline gives CDR1 MDHEN, CDR2 SYDVKM. This CDR3 has 15 residues. V dropped 1 base and J dropped 3 bases, with 9 bases sitting between them. DNA for the CDR3: TGTGCCAGCAGTTTATATACGGGTTCTAATGAAAAACTGTTTTTT. It codes for CASSLYTGSNEKLFF.

The chain links TRBV10-3 to TRBJ2-6, with TRBD2 as a possible D gene (6 bases). Per germline, CDR1 ENHRY and CDR2 SYGVKD. Trimming stripped 4 bases from V and 1 base from J, with 14 bases between. The CDR3 is 17 amino acids. CDR3 amino acids: CAISGREQRSGANVLTF. CDR3 nucleotide sequence: TGTGCCATCAGTGGACGGGAGCAAAGATCTGGGGCCAACGTCCTGACTTTC.

The rearrangement joins TRBV7-8 to TRBJ2-5; D possibly corresponds to TRBD1 (7 bases). Germline V gene lookup returns CDR1 SGHVS and CDR2 FQNEAQ. Trimming pared 3 bases from V and 5 bases from J, leaving 19 bases between. The CDR3 is 16 residues long. As DNA, the CDR3 is TGTGCCAGCAGCTTTCATCAGGGGGTAGGAGGGGAGACCCAGTACTTC. Its translation: CASSFHQGVGGETQYF.

This clonotype was counted ten times or more. The chain recombines TRBV15 with TRBJ2-1, with TRBD2 matching 12 bases. The germline CDR1 and CDR2 sequences are LNHNV and YYDKDF (reference sequence). This CDR3 is 17 amino acids long. The junction had 10 bases not matched to a gene; V was cut back by 3 bases and J by 7 bases. The CDR3 DNA reads TGTGCCACCAGCAGGTCCCTAGCGGGAGGGTTTGCAAATGAGCAGTTCTTC. This translates into CATSRSLAGGFANEQFF.

This chain links TRBV3-1 with TRBJ2-1; D unresolved. V was clipped by 2 bases and J by 2 bases, with 7 bases between them. Germline CDR1 and CDR2: LGHDT and YNNKEL (reference sequence). The CDR3 length is 14 residues. This CDR3 is CASSQSPAYNEQFF. DNA for the CDR3: TGTGCCAGCAGCCAAAGTCCAGCCTACAATGAGCAGTTCTTC.

This chain uses TRBV6-1 with TRBJ2-2; D is possibly TRBD1 (6 bases). Trimming removed 6 bases at V and 3 bases at J, with 14 bases between. This CDR3 region has 15 residues. The germline CDR1 and CDR2 sequences are MNHNS and SASEGT. The CDR3 spells CASRTGTQDTGELFF. CDR3 DNA: TGTGCCAGCAGGACCGGGACACAAGACACCGGGGAGCTGTTTTTT.

The chain links TRBV28 to TRBJ2-7; D not certain. Trimming pared 1 base from V and 0 bases from J, leaving 7 bases between. This CDR3 comprises 14 residues. The germline V gene has CDR1 MDHEN and CDR2 SYDVKM. The CDR3 nucleotides read TGTGCCAGCAGTTTATTGGGTCCCTCCTACGAGCAGTACTTC. It translates to CASSLLGPSYEQYF.

The J gene is TRBJ2-7, the V gene TRBV4-2, with 9 bases fitting TRBD1. Germline V gene lookup returns CDR1 LGHNA and CDR2 YNFKEQ. Losses at the gene ends were 0 bases for V and 9 bases for J; bases not matched to a gene: 9. This CDR3 comprises 15 residues. The CDR3 sequence is CASSQEGQGGVGQYF. CDR3 in DNA: TGTGCCAGCAGCCAAGAGGGACAGGGAGGAGTGGGGCAGTACTTC.

This clonotype was seen a handful of times. The chain carries TRBV11-2 and TRBJ2-2; 7 bases line up with TRBD1. J was trimmed by 11 bases and V by 1 base; bases with no gene match: 7. The CDR3 consists of 14 residues. Per germline, CDR1 SGHAT and CDR2 FQNNGV. CDR3 sequence reads: CASSLGTGQEELFF. For the CDR3, the DNA is TGTGCCAGCAGCTTAGGAACCGGACAGGAAGAGCTGTTTTTT.

This clonotype was counted between two and nine times. The chain has TRBV9 and TRBJ2-5; D possibly matches TRBD1 or TRBD2 (6 bases each). V dropped 3 bases and J dropped 5 bases, with 20 bases sitting between them. Germline V gene data show CDR1 as SGDLS and CDR2 as YYNGEE. This CDR3 contains 16 residues. CDR3 bases: TGTGCCAGCAGCGCAGGGGACTTTCTGTTTTGGGAGACCCAGTACTTC. Protein product: CASSAGDFLFWETQYF.

The sample holds many counts of this clonotype. The chain uses TRBV10-1 and TRBJ2-1, with D possibly matching TRBD2 (6 bases). Trimming shortened V by 6 bases and J by 7 bases, and 13 bases separated the two germline ends. The CDR3 has 13 residues. Germline V gives CDR1 WNHNN, CDR2 SYGVQD (reference sequence). The CDR3 here is CASSPGERNEQFF. CDR3 nucleotide sequence: TGCGCCAGCAGCCCGGGAGAAAGGAATGAGCAGTTCTTC.

This clonotype was counted at least ten times. Written as DNA, the CDR3 is TGCAGTGCTAGAGGCCCAGCTAGCGGGATGGCATACGAGCAGTACTTC. Its translation is CSARGPASGMAYEQYF. The chain is built from TRBV20-1 and TRBJ2-7, with 9 nucleotides matching TRBD2. The ends lost 1 base at V and 4 bases at J; junction bases unmatched: 11. This CDR3 contains 16 residues. In germline, CDR1 is DFQATT, CDR2 SNEGSKA (reference sequence).

This chain connects TRBV11-2 to TRBJ2-5; D might be TRBD2 (5 bases). Germline values: CDR1 SGHAT, CDR2 FQNNGV. V lost 5 bases and J lost 4, with 14 bases in between. The CDR3 has 14 amino acids. The CDR3 reads CASSRPIGVETQYF. As DNA, the CDR3 is TGTGCCAGCAGCCGCCCCATCGGGGTAGAGACCCAGTACTTC.

CDR3 in amino acids: CASSLEGWLAGTGELFF. CDR3 coding DNA: TGTGCCAGCAGCTTAGAAGGTTGGCTAGCGGGAACCGGGGAGCTGTTTTTT. The J gene is TRBJ2-2, the V gene TRBV7-9; 9 bases agree with TRBD2. The CDR3 sequence is 17 residues long. Germline values: CDR1 SEHNR, CDR2 FQNEAQ (reference sequence). The J segment lost 5 bases and the V segment lost 1 base, leaving 8 bases of the junction unmatched.

J is TRBJ2-1 and V is TRBV28, with a weak D call TRBD2 (5 bases). CDR1 and CDR2 (germline): MDHEN, SYDVKM. The V gene lost 7 bases and the J gene lost 4 bases, with 17 bases spanning the gap. The CDR3 is made up of 15 amino acids. Here the CDR3 reads CASKTGAVEYNEQFF. CDR3 DNA sequence: TGTGCCAGCAAGACCGGAGCGGTAGAATACAATGAGCAGTTCTTC.

The CDR3 loop reads CASSLEFGEHYGYTF. In DNA, the CDR3 is TGCGCCAGCAGCTTGGAGTTCGGGGAACACTATGGCTACACCTTC. This chain joins TRBV5-1 and TRBJ1-2; D unresolved. The CDR3 runs 15 residues. Per germline, CDR1 SGHRS and CDR2 YFSETQ. V was pared by 0 bases and J by 3 bases, with 12 bases between.

This clonotype has a handful of counts. The V call is TRBV7-8, the J call TRBJ2-1, with 7 bases lining up with TRBD2. CDR1 is SGHVS, CDR2 FQNEAQ, per germline. The CDR3 runs to 16 residues. V gave up 0 bases and J gave up 5 bases; unmatched junction bases: 7. CDR3 loop: CASSLARDYRDNEQFF. The CDR3 coding sequence is TGTGCCAGCAGCTTAGCTCGGGACTACAGAGACAATGAGCAGTTCTTC. Combining the CDR3 with reference TRBV7-8 and TRBJ2-1 gives the whole variable domain GAGVSQSPRYKVAKRGQDVALRCDPISGHVSLFWYQQALGQGPEFLTYFQNEAQLDKSGLPSDRFFAERPEGSVSTLKIQRTQQEDSAVYLCASSLARDYRDNEQFFGPGTRLTVL.

This clonotype was picked up a small number of times. J is TRBJ1-5 and V is TRBV12-3 or TRBV12-4; D unclear. The CDR3 is 18 amino acids. The ends were cut back, 3 bases at V and 0 bases at J, with 18 bases in the middle. DNA for the CDR3: TGTGCCAGCAGTTTTAGGCCCCAAGGCCGTTATAGCAATCAGCCCCAGCATTTT. Protein product: CASSFRPQGRYSNQPQHF.

This clonotype was counted ten times or more. The chain's CDR3 is CSVEARETQYF. In nucleotides, the CDR3 is TGCAGCGTTGAAGCGCGAGAGACCCAGTACTTC. This chain connects TRBV29-1 to TRBJ2-5, with D unclear. Trimming pared 1 base from V and 4 bases from J, leaving 4 bases between. There are 11 residues in the CDR3. CDR1 SQVTM and CDR2 ANQGSEA come from the germline V gene.

This clonotype was observed at least ten times. V gene TRBV5-1 combines with J gene TRBJ2-5; weak D call: TRBD1 (5 bases). From germline, CDR1 is SGHRS and CDR2 YFSETQ. The CDR3 has 14 amino acids. Trimming cost V 0 bases and J 5 bases, with 11 bases left between them. The CDR3 DNA reads as TGCGCCAGCAGCTTGGCCGGCAGGGTGGAGACCCAGTACTTC. This gives the protein CASSLAGRVETQYF.

There are many counts of this clonotype. This chain joins TRBV25-1 and TRBJ2-7; tentatively, D is TRBD1 (6 bases). The CDR3 length is 15 residues. CDR1 and CDR2 (germline): MGHDK, SYGVNS. Trimming stripped 3 bases from V and 9 bases from J, with 21 bases between. The CDR3 sequence is CASSDLQGTKGWQYF. For the CDR3, the DNA is TGTGCCAGCAGTGACCTGCAAGGGACAAAGGGTTGGCAGTACTTC.

There are many counts of this clonotype. The rearrangement uses TRBV20-1 and TRBJ2-7, with TRBD1 matching over 9 bases. The CDR3 covers 15 residues. V dropped 0 bases and J dropped 3; count of bases not matched to a gene: 6. CDR1 and CDR2 from the germline V gene are DFQATT and SNEGSKA (reference sequence). CDR3 nucleotides: TGCAGTGCTAGAGATTTCGGGACAGGGAGCTACGAGCAGTACTTC. Translating gives CSARDFGTGSYEQYF.